The next 22 T cell receptor beta chains were all read from a single sample in a study of control samples from healthy donors and cancer patients. The assay was immunoSEQ multiplex PCR, and TCRdb's table has in-frame clones only and misses some. The sample includes 63,000 or so clones, approximately 90% of them seen just once. The sample consisted of PBMCs. All receptors come from a man in his sixties with colorectal cancer.

The chain links TRBV19 to TRBJ2-6, with a weak D call TRBD2 (5 bases). Trimming removed 1 base at V and 1 base at J, with 5 bases between. Germline-derived CDR1 and CDR2 are LNHDA and SQIVND (reference sequence). CDR3 length: 15 amino acids. In nucleotides, the CDR3 is TGTGCCAGTAGTATAGCGGGGTCTGGGGCCAACGTCCTGACTTTC. The encoded protein is CASSIAGSGANVLTF.

V usage is TRBV9 and J usage is TRBJ1-5; TRBD1 might be the D (6 bases). Trimming stripped 3 bases from V and 4 bases from J, with 11 bases between. The CDR3 sequence is 14 residues long. Germline-derived CDR1 and CDR2 are SGDLS and YYNGEE. In DNA form, the CDR3 reads TGTGCCAGCAGCGCCACTACAGGGAATCAGCCCCAGCATTTT. This gives the protein CASSATTGNQPQHF.

This rearrangement joins TRBV11-2 to TRBJ2-7; D unclear. Trimming left V 5 bases short and J 1 base short, with 3 bases between. The CDR3 covers 11 residues. In germline, CDR1 is SGHAT, CDR2 FQNNGV. CDR3 loop: CASSVSYEQYF. Written as DNA, the CDR3 is TGTGCCAGCAGCGTTTCCTACGAGCAGTACTTC.

This sequence joins TRBV30 and TRBJ1-6; D uncertain. Trimming pared 2 bases from V and 6 bases from J, leaving 8 bases between. This CDR3 has 13 amino acids. The germline V gene has CDR1 GTSNPN and CDR2 SVGIG (reference sequence). CDR3 DNA sequence: TGTGCCTGGAGTTGGTCACCTAATTCACCCCTCCACTTT. Translated: CAWSWSPNSPLHF.

The V and J genes are TRBV28 and TRBJ2-2, with D unclear. The CDR3 is 13 amino acids. Looked up from germline, CDR1 is MDHEN and CDR2 is SYDVKM. The germline V and J ends were trimmed by 10 bases and 0 bases, with 9 bases remaining between them. The CDR3 region has the DNA TGTGCCACCAAGGGCCCGAACACCGGGGAGCTGTTTTTT. Protein: CATKGPNTGELFF.

The chain carries TRBV11-2 and TRBJ2-7; 8 bases match TRBD1. The V gene's germline CDR1 is SGHAT and CDR2 FQNNGV. Germline trimming cut 1 base from V and 7 bases from J; bases unmatched to any gene: 12. This CDR3 region has 16 residues. CDR3 sequence: CASSLGWRQGAREQYF. CDR3 nucleotide sequence: TGTGCCAGCAGCTTAGGGTGGCGTCAGGGGGCAAGGGAGCAGTACTTC.

This chain joins TRBV4-1 and TRBJ2-5; 10 bases line up with TRBD2. V shed 4 bases, J shed 0 bases, and the junction held 5 bases outside the gene matches. In germline, CDR1 is MGHRA, CDR2 YSYEKL. CDR3 length: 16 residues. The CDR3 loop is CASSPTSGAYQETQYF. The CDR3 DNA reads TGCGCCAGCAGCCCCACTAGCGGGGCGTACCAAGAGACCCAGTACTTC.

The CDR3 loop reads CASSQDGTRVEQYF. The CDR3 nucleotides are TGTGCCAGCAGCCAAGACGGGACACGCGTCGAGCAGTACTTC. The J gene is TRBJ2-7, the V gene TRBV14; tentative D call: TRBD1 (6 bases). The CDR3 totals 14 residues. Trimming took off 0 bases at V and 6 bases at J, with 12 bases between the two ends. Per germline, CDR1 SGHDN and CDR2 FVKESK.

The J gene is TRBJ1-5, the V gene TRBV30, with 8 bases lining up with TRBD1. The germline V gene has CDR1 GTSNPN and CDR2 SVGIG (reference sequence). This CDR3 is built from 15 residues. J gave up 5 bases and V 2 bases, and 8 bases lay outside the gene matches. CDR3 bases: TGTGCCTGGAGTCCCCGGACAGGGTTCGATCAGCCCCAGCATTTT. Its protein product is CAWSPRTGFDQPQHF.

The chain links TRBV28 to TRBJ1-1, with 9 bases matching TRBD1. With 8 bases clipped from V and 5 bases from J, the junction kept 6 bases outside the gene matches. Germline V CDR1 and CDR2: MDHEN, SYDVKM. The CDR3 extends over 13 amino acids. CDR3 loop: CASGRDRVTEAFF. DNA of the CDR3: TGTGCCAGCGGTCGGGACAGGGTTACTGAAGCTTTCTTT.

The chain couples TRBV18 to TRBJ2-7; no clear D. Germline-derived CDR1 and CDR2 are KGHSH and LQKENI. The CDR3 sequence is 16 residues long. The ends were cut back, 3 bases at V and 6 bases at J, with 21 bases in the middle. Here the CDR3 reads CASSPLPNVPLLEQYF. DNA for the CDR3: TGTGCCAGCTCACCCCTTCCGAACGTTCCCCTACTCGAGCAGTACTTC.

The V call is TRBV7-2, the J call TRBJ2-1; no firm D call. CDR3 length: 12 residues. CDR1 and CDR2 (germline): SGHTA, FQGNSA. V shed 1 base and J shed 7 bases, with 5 bases lying between them. Written as DNA, the CDR3 is TGTGCCAGCAGCTTAGTTCGGAATGAGCAGTTCTTC. Amino acid sequence: CASSLVRNEQFF.

This clone appeared a few times. The chain couples TRBV2 to TRBJ2-5; D remains unclear. CDR1 is SNHLY, CDR2 FYNNEI, per germline. Between the trimmed V and J ends, which lost 3 bases and 2 bases, there was a span of 16 bases. The CDR3 has 16 amino acids. The CDR3, as DNA: TGTGCCAGCAGTGAGTCCTTTAAGTTAAATCAAGAGACCCAGTACTTC. This gives the protein CASSESFKLNQETQYF.

The V call is TRBV11-1, the J call TRBJ2-1, with a tentative D call TRBD2 (5 bases). This CDR3 region has 16 residues. The V and J ends lost 4 bases and 5 bases respectively, with 18 bases between them. CDR1 and CDR2 (germline): SGHAT, FQDESV (reference sequence). This CDR3 reads CASSSPWTALNNEQFF. The CDR3 DNA reads TGTGCCAGCAGCTCCCCGTGGACTGCCCTAAACAATGAGCAGTTCTTC. Drawing the rest from reference TRBV11-1 and TRBJ2-1, the complete variable domain is EAEVAQSPRYKITEKSQAVAFWCDPISGHATLYWYRQILGQGPELLVQFQDESVVDDSQLPKDRFSAERLKGVDSTLKIQPAELGDSAMYLCASSSPWTALNNEQFFGPGTRLTVL.

The chain has TRBV3-1 (or the pseudogene TRBV3-2) and TRBJ2-5, with D hard to call. Germline V lookup: CDR1 LGHDT, CDR2 YNNKEL (reference sequence). The V end lost 4 bases, the J end lost 5 bases, and 5 bases lay between the germline ends. The CDR3 contains 11 residues. The CDR3 reads CASSLSETQYF. The CDR3 region has the DNA TGTGCCAGCAGCCTCAGTGAGACCCAGTACTTC.

The CDR3 nucleotides are TGTGCCAGCAGTACCTCGGGACTAGCTAAGCGGTTCTTC. This gives the protein CASSTSGLAKRFF. The chain recombines TRBV6-5 with TRBJ2-1, with TRBD2 identical over 9 bases. With V trimmed by 5 bases and J by 15 bases, 11 bases remained unmatched. CDR1 is MNHEY and CDR2 is SVGAGI in the germline V gene. The CDR3 runs 13 residues.

This chain connects TRBV12-3 or TRBV12-4 to TRBJ2-3; D gene uncertain. The CDR3 runs 11 residues. The V gene lost 6 bases and the J gene lost 6 bases, with 7 bases spanning the gap. CDR3 DNA: TGTGCCAGCAGGCTCTCCGATACGCAGTATTTT. Translated, it gives CASRLSDTQYF.

V gene TRBV7-3 combines with J gene TRBJ2-3; possible D gene TRBD1, 6 bases. CDR3 length: 16 amino acids. The V and J ends lost 5 bases and 3 bases respectively, with 18 bases between them. The germline V gene encodes CDR1 SGHTA and CDR2 FQGTGA. The CDR3 DNA follows: TGTGCCAGCAGCCCCCCCCGCAGGGGTGGAACAGATACGCAGTATTTT. Translated: CASSPPRRGGTDTQYF.

This chain connects TRBV11-3 to TRBJ2-7; no clear D gene. The CDR3 is 12 residues long. V was cut by 1 base and J by 3 bases, with 4 bases left in between. Looked up from germline, CDR1 is SGHNT and CDR2 is YENEEA. The CDR3 nucleotides are TGTGCCAGCAGCTTAGCGGGCTACGAGCAGTACTTC. This sequence encodes CASSLAGYEQYF.

The rearrangement joins TRBV7-3 to TRBJ2-3, with TRBD2 matching over 8 bases. V trimming: 1 base; J trimming: 7 bases; junction bases outside the gene matches: 13. The CDR3 length is 17 residues. CDR1 and CDR2 from the germline V gene are SGHTA and FQGTGA. The CDR3 protein is CASSLMAGGGLVNTQYF. CDR3 nucleotide sequence: TGTGCCAGCAGCTTAATGGCGGGCGGGGGGCTTGTCAATACGCAGTATTTT.

This chain joins TRBV27 and TRBJ2-1, with TRBD1 matching over 9 bases. CDR1 and CDR2 (germline): MNHEY, SMNVEV (reference sequence). CDR3 size: 15 residues. The trim removed 5 bases at V and 4 bases at J, leaving 6 bases unmatched. CDR3 protein: CASSLQGARYNEQFF. The DNA for the CDR3 is TGTGCCAGCAGTCTACAGGGGGCGCGTTACAATGAGCAGTTCTTC.

V is TRBV28 and J is TRBJ1-6; 7 bases are shared with TRBD1. Unmatched junction bases numbered 9, after V lost 6 bases and J lost 4 bases. The CDR3 is 16 residues long. Germline V CDR1 and CDR2: MDHEN, SYDVKM. CDR3 amino acids: CASRVGGTAYNSPLHF. The CDR3, as DNA: TGTGCCAGCAGGGTCGGCGGGACAGCTTATAATTCACCCCTCCACTTT. The full variable domain, with the rest looked up from reference TRBV28 and TRBJ1-6, is DVKVTQSSRYLVKRTGEKVFLECVQDMDHENMFWYRQDPGLGLRLIYFSYDVKMKEKGDIPEGYSVSREKKERFSLILESASTNQTSMYLCASRVGGTAYNSPLHFGNGTRLTVT.